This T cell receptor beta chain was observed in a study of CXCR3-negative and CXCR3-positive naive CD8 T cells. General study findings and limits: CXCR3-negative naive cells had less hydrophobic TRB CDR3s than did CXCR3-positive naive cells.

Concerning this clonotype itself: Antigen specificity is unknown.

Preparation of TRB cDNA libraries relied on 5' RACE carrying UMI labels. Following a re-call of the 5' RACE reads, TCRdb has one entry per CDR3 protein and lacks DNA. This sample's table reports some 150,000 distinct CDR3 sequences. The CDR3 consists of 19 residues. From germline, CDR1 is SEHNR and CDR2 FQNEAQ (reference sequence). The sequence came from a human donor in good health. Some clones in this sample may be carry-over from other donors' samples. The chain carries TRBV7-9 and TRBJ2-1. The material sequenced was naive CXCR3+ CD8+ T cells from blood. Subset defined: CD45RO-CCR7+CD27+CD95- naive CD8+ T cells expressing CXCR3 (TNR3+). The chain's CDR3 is CASSSQAGQDVGVYNEQFF. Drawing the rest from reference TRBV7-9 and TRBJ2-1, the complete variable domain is DTGVSQNPRHKITKRGQNVTFRCDPISEHNRLYWYRQTLGQGPEFLTYFQNEAQLEKSRLLSDRFSAERPKGSFSTLEIQRTEQGDSAMYLCASSSQAGQDVGVYNEQFFGPGTRLTVL.